These 20 T cell receptor beta chains were sequenced from one sample in a study of vaccination effects on CD4 cells after COVID-19. After expansion with viral peptide pools in the ViraFEST assay, antigen-specific CD4+ T cells were sequenced. Culture proceeded for 10 days, and CD4+ T cells were then isolated. Neither prior SARS-CoV-2 infection nor positive nucleocapsid antibodies were present in the vaccine recipients. Sequencing was performed with immunoSEQ multiplex PCR; in TCRdb, only in-frame clones are kept and a portion is missing. The sample lists around 41,000 clones, roughly 79% seen once, with 9.5% to 14% in the top ten. Their cognate antigens are unknown. This sample comprised CD4+ T cells from PBMCs cultured with SARS-CoV-2 spike peptides, obtained before COVID-19 vaccination. All receptors derive from a human donor who received a COVID-19 vaccine.

This chain uses TRBV2 with TRBJ2-7, with 11 bases lining up with TRBD1. Looked up from germline, CDR1 is SNHLY and CDR2 is FYNNEI. This CDR3 spans 12 amino acids. V shed 8 bases, J shed 7 bases, and the junction held 4 bases outside the gene matches. CDR3 loop: CASCGTGGEQYV. CDR3 DNA sequence: TGTGCCAGCTGCGGGACAGGGGGGGAGCAGTACGTC.

This clone was observed a few times. V and J are TRBV4-3 and TRBJ2-5; D not resolved. The CDR3 spans 14 residues. Trimming cost V 0 bases and J 5 bases, with 10 bases left between them. Germline V gives CDR1 LGHNA, CDR2 YSLEER. DNA for the CDR3: TGCGCCAGCAGCCAAGATCAATACATGGAGACCCAGTACTTC. This translates into CASSQDQYMETQYF.

The chain recombines TRBV27 with TRBJ2-7; D is perhaps TRBD1 (6 bases). This CDR3 is built from 14 residues. From germline, CDR1 is MNHEY and CDR2 SMNVEV (reference sequence). Trimming took 6 bases from V and 7 from J, leaving 19 bases between them. The CDR3 region is CASRLDTGRGEQYV. The CDR3 bases are TGTGCCAGCAGATTAGATACAGGGAGAGGGGAGCAGTACGTC.

This clone came up a few times. The gene calls are TRBV7-9 and TRBJ1-6, with D hard to call. Looked up from germline, CDR1 is SEHNR and CDR2 is FQNEAQ (reference sequence). The CDR3 covers 12 residues. V dropped 5 bases and J dropped 5 bases, with 4 bases sitting between them. The CDR3 DNA is TGTGCCAGCAGCCTAAATAATTCACCCCTCCACTTT. This sequence encodes CASSLNNSPLHF.

CDR3 nucleotides: TGTGCCAGCAGTTATCCCCAGGGTTCGAGCTCCTACGAGCAGTACGTC. This translates into CASSYPQGSSSYEQYV. The rearrangement links TRBV6-2 or TRBV6-3 to TRBJ2-7, with TRBD1 as a possible D gene (5 bases). V gave up 3 bases and J gave up 0 bases, with 15 bases separating them. Germline V gene sequence: CDR1 MNHEY, CDR2 SVGEGT. The CDR3 is 16 residues long.

This chain links TRBV10-3 with TRBJ2-3, with TRBD2 identical over 16 bases. Looked up from germline, CDR1 is ENHRY and CDR2 is SYGVKD. V lost 5 bases, J lost 8 bases, and 16 bases stayed unmatched. The CDR3 has 19 amino acids. The CDR3 nucleotides are TGTGCCATCAGTTCCAACCCAGGGACTAGCGGGGGGGAGGGGGGTACGCAGTATTTT. As protein: CAISSNPGTSGGEGGTQYF.

The chain employs TRBV18 and TRBJ1-3; D gene uncertain. Trimming removed 2 bases from V and 5 bases from J, with 19 bases in between. Germline-derived CDR1 and CDR2 are KGHSH and LQKENI. There are 17 residues in the CDR3. CDR3: CASSPISGIGARNTIYF. The CDR3 DNA sequence: TGTGCCAGCTCACCAATTTCGGGGATTGGAGCGCGAAACACCATATATTTT.

The chain carries TRBV25-1 and TRBJ2-5, with 8 nucleotides matching TRBD1. Germline V CDR1 and CDR2: MGHDK, SYGVNS. The CDR3 runs to 15 residues. With 0 bases clipped from V and 1 base from J, the junction kept 1 base outside the gene matches. The CDR3 DNA reads TGTGCCAGCAGTGAATATCAGGGGGCCCAAGAGACCCAGTACTTC. As protein: CASSEYQGAQETQYF.

The chain combines TRBV30 with TRBJ2-2; D possibly corresponds to TRBD1 (6 bases). The CDR3 has 14 residues. Looked up from germline, CDR1 is GTSNPN and CDR2 is SVGIG (reference sequence). V gave up 3 bases and J gave up 5 bases, with 13 bases separating them. CDR3 sequence: CAWRNRVETGELFF. CDR3 in DNA: TGTGCCTGGAGAAACAGGGTAGAGACCGGGGAGCTGTTTTTT.

This sequence joins TRBV2 and TRBJ2-3; 10 bases map to TRBD2. This CDR3 region has 15 residues. Germline loops: CDR1 SNHLY, CDR2 FYNNEI. J lost 3 bases, V lost 8 bases, and 8 bases had no gene match. The CDR3 here is CASRPSGGPTDTQYF. In DNA form, the CDR3 reads TGTGCCAGCCGTCCTAGCGGGGGTCCGACAGATACGCAGTATTTT.

V gene TRBV7-2 combines with J gene TRBJ1-5; 9 positions agree with TRBD1. The V gene's germline CDR1 is SGHTA and CDR2 FQGNSA. The CDR3 runs to 15 residues. The V segment lost 5 bases and the J segment 3 bases; nucleotides outside the gene matches: 5. CDR3 coding DNA: TGTGCCAGCAGCCTTGACAGGGGGGACAATCAGCCCCAGCATTTT. Its translation: CASSLDRGDNQPQHF. Supplemented by reference TRBV7-2 and TRBJ1-5, the full variable domain reads GAGVSQSPSNKVTEKGKDVELRCDPISGHTALYWYRQSLGQGLEFLIYFQGNSAPDKSGLPSDRFSAERTGGSVSTLTIQRTQQEDSAVYLCASSLDRGDNQPQHFGDGTRLSIL.

V gene TRBV12-3 or TRBV12-4 combines with J gene TRBJ1-3; D not resolved. The CDR3 has 12 residues. With 6 bases removed from V and 2 bases from J, the gap between germline ends came to 5 bases. The CDR3 DNA reads TGTGCCAGCAGCACAACTGGAAACACCATATATTTT. This codes for CASSTTGNTIYF.

The chain links TRBV7-2 to TRBJ2-3; tentative D call: TRBD2 (6 bases). Germline V gene data show CDR1 as SGHTA and CDR2 as FQGNSA. This CDR3 is 18 amino acids long. V was shortened by 2 bases and J by 0 bases, with 18 bases between the two germline ends. CDR3: CASSLLIDTGLSTDTQYF. CDR3 coding DNA: TGTGCCAGCAGCTTACTGATTGATACGGGACTGAGCACAGATACGCAGTATTTT.

The chain carries TRBV7-9 and TRBJ1-1; D is unclear. V was clipped by 5 bases and J by 1 base, with 17 bases between them. Germline CDR1 is SEHNR and CDR2 is FQNEAQ (reference sequence). This CDR3 has 16 residues. The CDR3 DNA follows: TGTGCCAGCAGCCCCCGGAGAGAACAACCGAACACTGAAGCTTTCTTT. Translating gives CASSPRREQPNTEAFF.

The chain couples TRBV7-8 to TRBJ2-3; D remains unclear. V lost 2 bases to trimming and J lost 5 bases, with 11 bases between them. The V gene's germline CDR1 is SGHVS and CDR2 FQNEAQ. The CDR3 sequence is 14 residues long. This CDR3 reads CASSLTLLEDTQYF. The CDR3, as DNA: TGTGCCAGCAGCTTAACCTTATTGGAAGATACGCAGTATTTT.

This clone was picked up one time. The chain uses TRBV6-5 and TRBJ2-1; 9 nucleotides align to TRBD1. The CDR3 is 15 residues long. Germline V lookup: CDR1 MNHEY, CDR2 SVGAGI. Trimming cost V 6 bases and J 6 bases; bases outside gene matches: 9. The CDR3 DNA reads as TGTGCCAGCAGGGGAGGACAGGGGAGGGGCAATGAGCAGTTCTTC. Protein product: CASRGGQGRGNEQFF.

This clone was observed a few times. The rearrangement joins TRBV30 to TRBJ1-2; no reliable D call. CDR3 length: 12 amino acids. V was trimmed by 1 base and J by 8 bases, leaving 11 bases between them. The germline gives CDR1 GTSNPN, CDR2 SVGIG (reference sequence). The CDR3, as DNA: TGTGCCTGGAGTGGTCTCGCCCGAGGCTACACCTTC. Residues: CAWSGLARGYTF.

V usage is TRBV9 and J usage is TRBJ2-3; TRBD1 aligns across 8 bases. CDR3 length equals 16 residues. J gave up 6 bases and V 8 bases, and 17 bases lay outside the gene matches. CDR1 and CDR2 (germline): SGDLS, YYNGEE. For the CDR3, the DNA is TGTGCCAGTGCCCCTTGGGGACAGGAGGTGGTGGATACGCAGTATTTT. Its protein is CASAPWGQEVVDTQYF.

The V gene is TRBV2, the J gene TRBJ1-1; 7 positions match TRBD1. The ends lost 4 bases at V and 3 bases at J; junction bases unmatched: 5. Germline V CDR1 and CDR2: SNHLY, FYNNEI. CDR3 length: 14 residues. Written as DNA, the CDR3 is TGTGCCAGCAGTGTACGCGGACAGGACACTGAAGCTTTCTTT. As protein: CASSVRGQDTEAFF.

CDR3 sequence: CASSFGQGITEAFF. CDR3 in DNA: TGCGCCAGCAGCTTCGGGCAGGGTATAACTGAAGCTTTCTTT. V is TRBV5-1 and J is TRBJ1-1, with a tentative D call TRBD1 (5 bases). CDR1 SGHRS and CDR2 YFSETQ come from the germline V gene. The germline V and J ends were trimmed by 2 bases and 5 bases, with 13 bases remaining between them. The CDR3 sequence is 14 residues long.